This T cell receptor beta chain was recovered during a study of high-grade serous ovarian cancer treatment subgroups. Study results and caveats: Clonal relatedness tracked neoantigen level, and by trend copy number and mutation load. Tumors within one patient showed repertoire similarity of about 0.095 to 0.85.

Comment on this clone: The target antigen is unknown.

Assay: immunoSEQ multiplex PCR; the TCRdb copy retains only in-frame clones and omits some. The table records approximately 4,500 clones, 55% to 75% of them present only once. The germline V gene encodes CDR1 SGHTA and CDR2 FQGNSA. Trimming removed 4 bases from V and 3 bases from J, with 7 bases in between. The CDR3 has 13 amino acids. Tumor samples were obtained before definitive surgery or chemotherapy. This chain connects TRBV7-2 to TRBJ2-1; no clear D gene. The sequence came from a human donor with high-grade serous ovarian cancer. Sequenced input: tumor tissue. As DNA, the CDR3 is TGTGCCAGCAGCTCGGCCCTCTACAATGAGCAGTTCTTC. As protein: CASSSALYNEQFF. The full variable domain, completed using reference TRBV7-2 and TRBJ2-1, is GAGVSQSPSNKVTEKGKDVELRCDPISGHTALYWYRQSLGQGLEFLIYFQGNSAPDKSGLPSDRFSAERTGGSVSTLTIQRTQQEDSAVYLCASSSALYNEQFFGPGTRLTVL.